This T cell receptor beta chain was retrieved from a study of cytomegalovirus exposure and HLA in healthy donors. Study-level results: Per a later analysis, under 20,000 TCR beta sequences showed association with HLA alleles at 0.05 false discovery rate.

Turning to this clone: Its cognate antigen is unknown.

The CDR3 sequence is 14 residues long. The V gene lost 10 bases and the J gene lost 2 bases, with 14 bases spanning the gap. CDR1 and CDR2 from the germline V gene are SGHAT and FQNNGV. PCR was performed using 60 Vbeta and 13 Jbeta primers. Authors' analysis steps: A later analysis counted 70 million to 85 million unique TCR beta chains, around 10 million shared. Libraries were prepared by immunoSEQ multiplex PCR; TCRdb keeps only in-frame clonotypes and omits some of them. The V and J calls and clone size were taken over from that table, and D and trimming were inferred from the DNA. In the table there are some 130,000 clones, 70% to 80% of which are singletons.

This receptor was identified in a female donor in good health and CMV-seronegative. V is TRBV11-2 and J is TRBJ2-2; D remains ambiguous. Material: PBMCs. Here the CDR3 reads CAIPRQENTGELFF. CDR3 DNA: TGTGCCATCCCCCGGCAGGAAAACACCGGGGAGCTGTTTTTT.